One TCR beta chain is described in this entry. Treatment reported: randomized to nivolumab then ipilimumab (arm A) or the reverse (arm B). Patients had received no earlier DNA-damaging chemotherapy. PBMC sorting kept live CD3+CD8+ cells without CD19 or CD56. The protocol was immunoSEQ multiplex PCR, while the TCRdb copy is restricted to in-frame clones and leaves out a portion. The sample lists 15,000 to 20,000 clones, around 69% occurring once. This entry comes from a study of sequential checkpoint blockade in melanoma. Study information: After both sequences, patients received maintenance nivolumab.

This CDR3 spans 15 amino acids. Trimming at V came to 4 bases and at J to 5 bases, leaving 10 bases not matched to a gene. Germline V CDR1 and CDR2: SGHNT, YYREEE (reference sequence). The source material was CD8+ T cells sorted from blood (inferred from file names), sampled from a patient given nivolumab and ipilimumab in sequence. The chain is built from TRBV5-4 and TRBJ2-7; 9 nucleotides match TRBD1. The receptor was derived from a human donor with melanoma. The CDR3 loop reads CASSLTGQGWHEQYF. In nucleotides, the CDR3 is TGTGCCAGCAGCCTCACCGGACAGGGGTGGCACGAGCAGTACTTC.